This T cell receptor (beta chain) was observed in a study of cytomegalovirus exposure and HLA in healthy donors. Germline V gene data show CDR1 as MGHRA and CDR2 as YSYEKL. The CDR3 covers 15 residues. Note on this clone: No antigen is known for it.

PCR employed 60 Vbeta and 13 Jbeta primers. Data came from immunoSEQ multiplex PCR; TCRdb stores just in-frame clones and leaves some out. The sample data list 200,000 to 250,000 clones. Study-wide findings and caveats: In a later analysis, a missense DCLRE1C variant was linked to TCR beta V- and J-gene trimming. Reports state that TCR beta sequences accurately predicted most subjects' HLA-A and HLA-B alleles. In vitro data verified three CMV-associated chains as specific for CMV antigens. The classifier reportedly diagnosed cytomegalovirus status with high sensitivity and specificity.

This clonotype originated in a woman aged 25 to 39 in good health and CMV-seropositive. The chain has TRBV4-1 and TRBJ2-5, with 11 bases lining up with TRBD2. Matching the DNA end better, TRBJ2-7 makes the J call doubtful. Sequenced: PBMCs. The CDR3 sequence is CASSQILAGDYEQYF. The CDR3 DNA reads TGCGCCAGCAGCCAAATACTAGCGGGGGACTACGAGCAGTACTTC.